The rows below give T cell receptor beta chains drawn from one sample of a study of naive and memory T cell subsets. MiXCR, run by TCRdb on the UMI-ligation and nested PCR reads, gives a single entry per CDR3 protein. The table records about 37,000 distinct CDR3 sequences, approximately 10% of them present only once. This specimen was skin, taken from a tuberculin skin test site. These TCRs come from an adult in good health. CDR3s include the opening cysteine and the closing phenylalanine or tryptophan. The D gene is left open where the match is weak. A clone size is listed for some rows: how often the clone was seen (once, few, many), or a class if it is expanded.

TRBJ2-7,TRBV29-1,few,-,CSVEDFGEGVYEQYF,TGCAGCGTTGAAGATTTCGGAGAGGGGGTCTACGAGCAGTACTTC
TRBJ1-2,TRBV20-1,few,TRBD1,CSAWRGQGGSTNYGYTF,TGCAGTGCTTGGAGGGGACAGGGAGGGTCTACTAACTATGGCTACACCTTC
TRBJ2-1,TRBV5-4,few,-,CASSDGGDAEQFF,TGTGCCAGCAGCGATGGGGGTGACGCTGAGCAGTTCTTC
TRBJ2-3,TRBV29-1,-,TRBD1,CSVVGQGADTQYF,TGCAGCGTTGTAGGACAGGGCGCAGATACGCAGTATTTT
TRBJ2-7,TRBV7-8,few,TRBD1,CASSSDRGEQYF,TGTGCCAGCAGCTCTGACAGGGGCGAGCAGTACTTC
TRBJ1-1,TRBV6-6,-,TRBD1,CASSDGQGYNTEAFF,TGTGCCAGCAGTGACGGACAGGGATATAACACTGAAGCTTTCTTT
TRBJ2-1,TRBV3-1,few,TRBD1,CASSPTGTASYNEQFF,TGTGCCAGCAGCCCGACCGGGACAGCCTCCTACAATGAGCAGTTCTTC
TRBJ2-1,TRBV30,many,TRBD2,CAWREASGSHNEQFF,TGTGCCTGGAGAGAGGCTAGCGGTAGCCACAATGAGCAGTTCTTC
TRBJ2-2,TRBV7-3,medium-sized,TRBD2,CASSLNSGTNPGELFF,TGTGCCAGCAGCTTGAACTCCGGGACTAACCCCGGGGAGCTGTTTTTT
TRBJ1-3,TRBV5-5,-,TRBD1,CASSLVGGGLSGNTIYF,TGTGCCAGCAGCTTGGTTGGAGGGGGCCTCTCTGGAAACACCATATATTTT
TRBJ2-1,TRBV28,many,-,CASSLIERQFF,TGTGCCAGCAGTTTAATCGAAAGGCAGTTCTTC
TRBJ2-7,TRBV2,many,-,CASSDTGGTSSEQYF,TGTGCCAGCAGTGATACGGGTGGGACCTCTTCCGAGCAGTACTTC
TRBJ2-3,TRBV2,-,TRBD2,CASRTGLAGGITDTQYF,TGTGCCAGCAGGACGGGACTAGCGGGGGGAATCACAGATACGCAGTATTTT
TRBJ2-7,TRBV5-6,-,TRBD1,CASSPGSRGNEQYF,TGTGCCAGCAGCCCGGGCAGCAGGGGGAACGAGCAGTACTTC
TRBJ2-1,TRBV5-1,-,TRBD2,CASSAGTSVHEQFF,TGCGCCAGCAGCGCCGGGACTAGCGTCCATGAGCAGTTCTTC